This TCR beta chain was sequenced during a study of cytomegalovirus exposure and HLA in healthy donors. 13 Jbeta primers and 60 Vbeta primers were used for the PCR. Only in-frame clones appear in the TCRdb table, and some are missing; sequencing was by immunoSEQ multiplex PCR. Here the sample spans 190,000 or so clones, roughly four fifths being singletons. The CDR3 is 15 residues long. V was clipped by 0 bases and J by 6 bases, with 14 bases between them. CDR1 and CDR2 (germline): LGHNA, YSLEER. The clonotype comes from a man aged 50-60 years in good health and CMV-seronegative. The chain links TRBV4-3 to TRBJ1-2, with TRBD1 as a possible D gene (5 bases). Sequenced: PBMCs. CDR3 nucleotides: TGCGCCAGCAGCCAAGATACAGGACCTTGGGATGGCTACACCTTC. It codes for CASSQDTGPWDGYTF.